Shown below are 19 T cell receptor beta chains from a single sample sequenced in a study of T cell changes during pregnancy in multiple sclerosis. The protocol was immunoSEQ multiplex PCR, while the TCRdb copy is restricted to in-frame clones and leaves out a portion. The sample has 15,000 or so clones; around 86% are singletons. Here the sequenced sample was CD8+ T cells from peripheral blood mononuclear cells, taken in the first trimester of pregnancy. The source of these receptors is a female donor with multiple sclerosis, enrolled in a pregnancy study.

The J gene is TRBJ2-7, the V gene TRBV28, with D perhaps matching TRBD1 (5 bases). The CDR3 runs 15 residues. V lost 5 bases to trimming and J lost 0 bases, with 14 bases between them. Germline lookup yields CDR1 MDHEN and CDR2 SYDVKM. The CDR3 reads CASSPPDMSSYEQYF. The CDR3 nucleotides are TGTGCCAGCAGTCCACCGGACATGAGCTCCTACGAGCAGTACTTC.

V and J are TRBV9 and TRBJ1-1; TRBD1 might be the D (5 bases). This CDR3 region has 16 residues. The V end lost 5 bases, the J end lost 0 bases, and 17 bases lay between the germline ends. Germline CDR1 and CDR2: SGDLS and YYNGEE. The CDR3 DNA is TGTGCCAGCAGTCTGGGGGGGGAAAGGATGAACACTGAAGCTTTCTTT. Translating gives CASSLGGERMNTEAFF.

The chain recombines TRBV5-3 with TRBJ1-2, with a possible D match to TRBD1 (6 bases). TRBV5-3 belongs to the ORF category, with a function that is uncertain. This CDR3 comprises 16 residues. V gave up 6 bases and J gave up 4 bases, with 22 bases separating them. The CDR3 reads CARTRRSGTTPYGYTF. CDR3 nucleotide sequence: TGTGCCAGAACCCGGAGGTCCGGGACAACACCCTATGGCTACACCTTC.

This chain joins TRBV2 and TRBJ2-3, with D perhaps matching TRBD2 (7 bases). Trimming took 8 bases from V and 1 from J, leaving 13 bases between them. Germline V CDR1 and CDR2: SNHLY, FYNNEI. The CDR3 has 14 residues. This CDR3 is CASLGAGGTDTQYF. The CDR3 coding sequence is TGTGCCAGCCTGGGGGCGGGAGGCACAGATACGCAGTATTTT.

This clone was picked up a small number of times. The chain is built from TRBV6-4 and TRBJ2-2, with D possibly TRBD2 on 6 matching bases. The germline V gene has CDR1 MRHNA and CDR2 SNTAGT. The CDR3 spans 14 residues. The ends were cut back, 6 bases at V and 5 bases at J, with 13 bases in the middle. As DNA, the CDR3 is TGTGCCAGCAGCGCCTCGGGAGAGACCGGGGAGCTGTTTTTT. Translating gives CASSASGETGELFF.

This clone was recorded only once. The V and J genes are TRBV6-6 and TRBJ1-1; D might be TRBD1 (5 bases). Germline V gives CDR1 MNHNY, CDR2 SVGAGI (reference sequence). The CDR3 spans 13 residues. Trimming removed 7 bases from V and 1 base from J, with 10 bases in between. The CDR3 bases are TGTGCCAGCAAACCTGACAGGAACACTGAAGCTTTCTTT. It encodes CASKPDRNTEAFF.

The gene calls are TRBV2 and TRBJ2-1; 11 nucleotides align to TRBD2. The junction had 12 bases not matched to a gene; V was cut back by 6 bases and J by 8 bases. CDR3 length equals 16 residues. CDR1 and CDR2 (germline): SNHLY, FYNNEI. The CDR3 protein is CASRGGLAGGLDEQFF. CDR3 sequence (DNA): TGTGCCAGCAGGGGGGGGCTAGCGGGAGGTTTAGATGAGCAGTTCTTC.

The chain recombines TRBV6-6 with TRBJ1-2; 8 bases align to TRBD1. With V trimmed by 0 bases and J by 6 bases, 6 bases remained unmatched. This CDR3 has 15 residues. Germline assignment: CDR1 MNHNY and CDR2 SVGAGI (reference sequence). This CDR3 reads CASSYSSQGANGYTF. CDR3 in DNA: TGTGCCAGCAGTTACTCCTCCCAGGGGGCGAATGGCTACACCTTC.

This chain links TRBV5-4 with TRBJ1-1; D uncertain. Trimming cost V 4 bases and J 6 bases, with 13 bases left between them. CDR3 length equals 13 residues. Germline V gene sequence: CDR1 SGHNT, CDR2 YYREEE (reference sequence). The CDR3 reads CASSRRENAEAFF. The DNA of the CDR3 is TGTGCCAGCAGCCGACGGGAAAACGCTGAAGCTTTCTTT.

The CDR3 nucleotides read TGTGCCAGCAGCCCCTACCCTGGACAGGGGAGATACGAGCAGTACTTC. Amino acids: CASSPYPGQGRYEQYF. The chain uses TRBV7-9 and TRBJ2-7; 9 bases fit TRBD1. This CDR3 comprises 16 residues. V lost 5 bases and J lost 4; bases outside the gene matches: 12. The germline V gene encodes CDR1 SEHNR and CDR2 FQNEAQ (reference sequence).

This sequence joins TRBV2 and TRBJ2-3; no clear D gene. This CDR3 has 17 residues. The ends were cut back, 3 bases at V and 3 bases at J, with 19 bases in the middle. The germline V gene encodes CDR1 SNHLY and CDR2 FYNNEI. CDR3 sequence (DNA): TGTGCCAGCAGTGACCTACCGGGTCCTAGGTTGACAGATACGCAGTATTTT. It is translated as CASSDLPGPRLTDTQYF.

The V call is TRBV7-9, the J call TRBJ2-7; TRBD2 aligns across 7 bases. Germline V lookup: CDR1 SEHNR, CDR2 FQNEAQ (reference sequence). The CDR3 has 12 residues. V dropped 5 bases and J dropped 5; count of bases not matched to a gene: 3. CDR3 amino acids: CASSPTSNEQYF. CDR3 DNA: TGTGCCAGCAGCCCGACTAGCAACGAGCAGTACTTC.

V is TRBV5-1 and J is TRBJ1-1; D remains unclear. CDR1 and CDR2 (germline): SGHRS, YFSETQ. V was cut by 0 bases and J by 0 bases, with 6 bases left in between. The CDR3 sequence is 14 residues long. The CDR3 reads CASSLAVVNTEAFF. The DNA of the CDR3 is TGCGCCAGCAGCTTGGCGGTGGTGAACACTGAAGCTTTCTTT.

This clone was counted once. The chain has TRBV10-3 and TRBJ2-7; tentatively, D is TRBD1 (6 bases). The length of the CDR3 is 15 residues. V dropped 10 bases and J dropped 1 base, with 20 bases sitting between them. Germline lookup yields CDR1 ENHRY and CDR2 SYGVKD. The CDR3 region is CATNTPTGKSYEQYF. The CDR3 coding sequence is TGTGCCACCAATACCCCTACAGGGAAATCCTACGAGCAGTACTTC.

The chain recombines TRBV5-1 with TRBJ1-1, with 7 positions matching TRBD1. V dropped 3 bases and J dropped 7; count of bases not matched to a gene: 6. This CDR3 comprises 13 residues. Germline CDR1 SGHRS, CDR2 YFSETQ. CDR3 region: CASSSPGQNEAFF. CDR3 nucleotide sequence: TGCGCCAGCAGCTCCCCGGGACAGAATGAAGCTTTCTTT.

This CDR3 is CASSLSGLNTGELFF. The CDR3 nucleotides read TGTGCCAGCAGCTTGAGCGGGCTGAACACCGGGGAGCTGTTTTTT. The gene calls are TRBV11-2 and TRBJ2-2; weak D call: TRBD2 (6 bases). The CDR3 has 15 residues. Per germline, CDR1 SGHAT and CDR2 FQNNGV. The germline V and J ends were trimmed by 3 bases and 1 base, with 9 bases remaining between them.

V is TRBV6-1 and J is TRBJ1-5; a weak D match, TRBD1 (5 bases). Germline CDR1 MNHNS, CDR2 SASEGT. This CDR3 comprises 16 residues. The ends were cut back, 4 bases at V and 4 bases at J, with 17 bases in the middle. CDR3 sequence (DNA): TGTGCCAGCAGTGGTCAGGGTAAGGGGCTTAATCAGCCCCAGCATTTT. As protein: CASSGQGKGLNQPQHF.

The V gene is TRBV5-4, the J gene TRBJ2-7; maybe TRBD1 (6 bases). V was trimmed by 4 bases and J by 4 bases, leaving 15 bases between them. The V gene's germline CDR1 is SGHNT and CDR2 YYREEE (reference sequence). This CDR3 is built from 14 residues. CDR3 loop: CASSLPDRPYEQYF. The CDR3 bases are TGTGCCAGCAGCCTTCCGGACAGACCTTACGAGCAGTACTTC.

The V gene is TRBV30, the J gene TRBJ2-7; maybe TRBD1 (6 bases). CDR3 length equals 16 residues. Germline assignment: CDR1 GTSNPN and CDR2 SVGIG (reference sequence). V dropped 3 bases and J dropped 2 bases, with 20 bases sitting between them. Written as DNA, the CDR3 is TGTGCCTGGAGCCCACAATACAGGGTGAGCGCCTACGAGCAGTACTTC. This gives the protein CAWSPQYRVSAYEQYF.